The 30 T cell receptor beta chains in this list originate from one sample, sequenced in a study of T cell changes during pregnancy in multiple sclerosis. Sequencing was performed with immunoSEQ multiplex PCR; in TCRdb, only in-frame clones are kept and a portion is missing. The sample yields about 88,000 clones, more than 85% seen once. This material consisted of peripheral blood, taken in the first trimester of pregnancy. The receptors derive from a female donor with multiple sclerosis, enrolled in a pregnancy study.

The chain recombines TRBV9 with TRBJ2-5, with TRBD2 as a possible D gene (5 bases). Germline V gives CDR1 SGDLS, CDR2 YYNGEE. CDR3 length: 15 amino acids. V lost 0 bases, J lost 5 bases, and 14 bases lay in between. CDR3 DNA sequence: TGTGCCAGCAGCGTAGCTGGTGGGAGAGCCGAGACCCAGTACTTC. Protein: CASSVAGGRAETQYF.

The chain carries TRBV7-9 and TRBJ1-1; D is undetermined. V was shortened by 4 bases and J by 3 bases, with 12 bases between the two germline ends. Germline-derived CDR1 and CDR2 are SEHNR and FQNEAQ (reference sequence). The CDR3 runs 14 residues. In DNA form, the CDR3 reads TGTGCCAGCAGCTCAAGCCCAGGATACACTGAAGCTTTCTTT. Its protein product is CASSSSPGYTEAFF.

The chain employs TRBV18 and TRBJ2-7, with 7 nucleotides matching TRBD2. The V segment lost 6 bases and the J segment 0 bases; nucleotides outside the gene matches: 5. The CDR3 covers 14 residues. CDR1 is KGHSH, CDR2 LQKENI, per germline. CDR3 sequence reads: CASSRDYNSYEQYF. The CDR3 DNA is TGTGCCAGCTCCCGGGACTACAACTCCTACGAGCAGTACTTC.

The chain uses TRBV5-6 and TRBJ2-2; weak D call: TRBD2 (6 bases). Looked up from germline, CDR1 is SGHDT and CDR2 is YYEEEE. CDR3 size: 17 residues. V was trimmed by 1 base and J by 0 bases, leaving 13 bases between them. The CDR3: CASSLPRDLTNTGELFF. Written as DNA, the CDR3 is TGTGCCAGCAGCTTGCCCCGGGACTTGACGAACACCGGGGAGCTGTTTTTT.

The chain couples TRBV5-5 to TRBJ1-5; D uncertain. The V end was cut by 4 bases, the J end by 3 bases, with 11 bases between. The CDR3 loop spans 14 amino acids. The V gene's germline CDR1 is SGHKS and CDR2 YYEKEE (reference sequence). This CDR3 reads CASSLVAYNQPQHF. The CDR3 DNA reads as TGTGCCAGCAGCCTCGTGGCTTACAATCAGCCCCAGCATTTT.

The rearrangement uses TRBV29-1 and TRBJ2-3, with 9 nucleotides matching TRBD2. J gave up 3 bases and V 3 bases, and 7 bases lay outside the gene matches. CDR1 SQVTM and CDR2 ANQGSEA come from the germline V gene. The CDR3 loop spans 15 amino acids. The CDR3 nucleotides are TGCAGCGTTGAGGGGGTAGCGGGAGTTACAGATACGCAGTATTTT. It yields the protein CSVEGVAGVTDTQYF.

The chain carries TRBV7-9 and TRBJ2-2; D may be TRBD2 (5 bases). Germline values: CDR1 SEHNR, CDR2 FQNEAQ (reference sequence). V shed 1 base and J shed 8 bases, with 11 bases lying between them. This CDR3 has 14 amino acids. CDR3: CASSLGTEVGELFF. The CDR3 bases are TGTGCCAGCAGCTTAGGAACGGAGGTGGGGGAGCTGTTTTTT.

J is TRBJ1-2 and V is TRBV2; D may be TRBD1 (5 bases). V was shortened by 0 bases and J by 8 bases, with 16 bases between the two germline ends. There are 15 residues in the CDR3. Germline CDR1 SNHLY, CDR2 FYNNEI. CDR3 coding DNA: TGTGCCAGCAGTGAAGCGCGGGGCCCGGCGGAAGGCTACACCTTC. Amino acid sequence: CASSEARGPAEGYTF.

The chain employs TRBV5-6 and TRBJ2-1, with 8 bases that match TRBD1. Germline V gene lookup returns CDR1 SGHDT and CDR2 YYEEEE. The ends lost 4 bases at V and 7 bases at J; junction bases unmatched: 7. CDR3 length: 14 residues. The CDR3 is CASSQGQDRNEQFF. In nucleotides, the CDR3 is TGTGCCAGCAGCCAGGGACAGGATAGGAATGAGCAGTTCTTC.

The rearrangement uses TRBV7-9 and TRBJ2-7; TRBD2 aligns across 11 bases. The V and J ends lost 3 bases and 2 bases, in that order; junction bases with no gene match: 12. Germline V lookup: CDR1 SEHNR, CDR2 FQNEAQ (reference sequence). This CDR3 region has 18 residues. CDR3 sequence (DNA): TGTGCCAGCAGCTTCTCAAAGGGACTAGCGGCAAGCCCCTACGAGCAGTACTTC. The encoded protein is CASSFSKGLAASPYEQYF.

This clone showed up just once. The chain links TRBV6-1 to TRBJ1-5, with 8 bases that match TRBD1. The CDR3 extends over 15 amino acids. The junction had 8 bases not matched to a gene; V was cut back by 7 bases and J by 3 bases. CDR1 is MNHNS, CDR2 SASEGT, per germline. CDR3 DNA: TGTGCCAGCACTCCGGGACAGGCGATCAATCAGCCCCAGCATTTT. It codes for CASTPGQAINQPQHF.

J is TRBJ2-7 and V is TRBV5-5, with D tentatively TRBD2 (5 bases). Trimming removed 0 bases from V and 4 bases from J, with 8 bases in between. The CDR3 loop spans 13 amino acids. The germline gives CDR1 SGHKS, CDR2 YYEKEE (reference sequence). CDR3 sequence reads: CASSLEPGYEQYF. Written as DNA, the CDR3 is TGTGCCAGCAGCTTGGAGCCGGGGTACGAGCAGTACTTC.

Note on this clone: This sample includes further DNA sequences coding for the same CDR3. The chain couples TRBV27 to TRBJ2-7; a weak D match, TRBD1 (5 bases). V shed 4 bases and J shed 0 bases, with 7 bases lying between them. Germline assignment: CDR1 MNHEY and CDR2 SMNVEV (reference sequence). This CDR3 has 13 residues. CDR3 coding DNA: TGTGCCAGCAGTTGGGGCGGCTCCTACGAGCAGTACTTC. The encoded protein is CASSWGGSYEQYF.

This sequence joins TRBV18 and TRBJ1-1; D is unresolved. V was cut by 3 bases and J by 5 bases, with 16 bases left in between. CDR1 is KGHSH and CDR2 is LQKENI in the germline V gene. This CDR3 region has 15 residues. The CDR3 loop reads CASSPTDWMATEAFF. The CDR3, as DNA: TGTGCCAGCTCACCGACGGACTGGATGGCTACTGAAGCTTTCTTT.

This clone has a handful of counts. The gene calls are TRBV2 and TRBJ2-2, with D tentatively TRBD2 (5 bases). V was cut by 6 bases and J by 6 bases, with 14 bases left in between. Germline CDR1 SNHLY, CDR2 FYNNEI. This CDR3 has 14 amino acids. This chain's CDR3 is CASRLEVSAGELFF. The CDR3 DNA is TGTGCCAGCAGACTGGAGGTTAGCGCCGGGGAGCTGTTTTTT.

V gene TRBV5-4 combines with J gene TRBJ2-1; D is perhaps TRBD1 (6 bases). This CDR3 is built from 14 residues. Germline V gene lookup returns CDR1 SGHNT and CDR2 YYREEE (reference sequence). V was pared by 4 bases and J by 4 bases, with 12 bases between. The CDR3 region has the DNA TGTGCCAGCAGCCAAAAACAGGGTTACAATGAGCAGTTCTTC. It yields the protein CASSQKQGYNEQFF.

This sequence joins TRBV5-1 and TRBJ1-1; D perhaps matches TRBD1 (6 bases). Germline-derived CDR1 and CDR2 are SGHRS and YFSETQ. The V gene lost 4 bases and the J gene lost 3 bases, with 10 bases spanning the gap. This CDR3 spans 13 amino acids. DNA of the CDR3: TGCGCCAGCAGCGCTGGGACATACACTGAAGCTTTCTTT. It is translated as CASSAGTYTEAFF.

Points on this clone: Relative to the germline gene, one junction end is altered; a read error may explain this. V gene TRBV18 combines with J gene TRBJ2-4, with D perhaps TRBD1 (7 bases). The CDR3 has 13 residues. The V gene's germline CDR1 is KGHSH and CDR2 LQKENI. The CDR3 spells CASSTKQGGFRHF. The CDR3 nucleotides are TGTGCCAGCTCAACCAAGCAGGGGGGTTTCAGGCACTTC.

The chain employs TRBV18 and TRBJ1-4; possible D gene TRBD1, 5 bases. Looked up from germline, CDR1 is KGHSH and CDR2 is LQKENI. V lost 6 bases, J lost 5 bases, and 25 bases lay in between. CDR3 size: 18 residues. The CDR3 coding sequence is TGTGCCAGCTCCCCGGCGTACCAGGGCCTCCCTCGGAATGAAAAACTGTTTTTT. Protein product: CASSPAYQGLPRNEKLFF.

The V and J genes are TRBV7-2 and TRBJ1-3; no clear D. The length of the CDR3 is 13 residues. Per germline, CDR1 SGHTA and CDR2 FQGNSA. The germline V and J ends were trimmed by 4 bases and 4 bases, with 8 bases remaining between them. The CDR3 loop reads CASSSYSGNTIYF. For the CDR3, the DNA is TGTGCCAGCAGCTCCTACTCCGGAAACACCATATATTTT.

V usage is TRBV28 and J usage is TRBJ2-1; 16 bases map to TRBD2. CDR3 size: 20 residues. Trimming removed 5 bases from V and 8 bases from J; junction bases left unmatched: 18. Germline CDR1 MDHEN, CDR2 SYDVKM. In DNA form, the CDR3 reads TGTGCCAGCAGTCCCGCCCGGGGACTAGCGGGAGGGCTAGGATGGGATGAGCAGTTCTTC. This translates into CASSPARGLAGGLGWDEQFF.

The CDR3 sequence: CASSPRGLAVLWDTQYF. For the CDR3, the DNA is TGTGCCAGCAGCCCACGGGGGTTAGCGGTACTTTGGGATACGCAGTATTTT. The chain carries TRBV7-6 and TRBJ2-3; weak D call: TRBD2 (6 bases). The CDR3 totals 17 residues. Germline CDR1 is SGHVS and CDR2 is FNYEAQ. V was cut by 5 bases and J by 6 bases, with 24 bases left in between.

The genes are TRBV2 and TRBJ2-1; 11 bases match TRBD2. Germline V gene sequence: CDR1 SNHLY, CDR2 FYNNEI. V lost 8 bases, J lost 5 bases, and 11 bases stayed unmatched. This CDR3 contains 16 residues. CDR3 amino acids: CASLRAGLAENNEQFF. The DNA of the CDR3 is TGTGCCAGCCTCCGGGCGGGACTAGCGGAGAACAATGAGCAGTTCTTC. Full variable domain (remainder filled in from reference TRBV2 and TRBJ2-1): EPEVTQTPSHQVTQMGQEVILRCVPISNHLYFYWYRQILGQKVEFLVSFYNNEISEKSEIFDDQFSVERPDGSNFTLKIRSTKLEDSAMYFCASLRAGLAENNEQFFGPGTRLTVL.

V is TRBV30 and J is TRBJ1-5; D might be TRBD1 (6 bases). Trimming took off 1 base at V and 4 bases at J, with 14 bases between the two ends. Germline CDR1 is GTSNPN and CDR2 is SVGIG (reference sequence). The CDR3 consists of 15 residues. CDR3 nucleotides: TGTGCCTGGAGTGGGGGACACTCACCAAATCAGCCCCAGCATTTT. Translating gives CAWSGGHSPNQPQHF.

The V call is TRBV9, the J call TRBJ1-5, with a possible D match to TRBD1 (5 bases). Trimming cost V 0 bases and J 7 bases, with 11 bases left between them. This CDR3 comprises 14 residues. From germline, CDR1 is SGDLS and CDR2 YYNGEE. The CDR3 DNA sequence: TGTGCCAGCAGCGTAGCTTGGGGGGACCAGCCCCAGCATTTT. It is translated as CASSVAWGDQPQHF.

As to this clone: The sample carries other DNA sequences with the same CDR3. The CDR3 protein is CASSPGLAGGYEQYF. As DNA, the CDR3 is TGTGCCAGCAGCCCTGGACTAGCGGGCGGCTACGAGCAGTACTTC. This chain uses TRBV6-5 with TRBJ2-7; 11 positions agree with TRBD2. Germline V gene lookup returns CDR1 MNHEY and CDR2 SVGAGI. The CDR3 spans 15 residues. V lost 6 bases, J lost 3 bases, and 7 bases stayed unmatched.

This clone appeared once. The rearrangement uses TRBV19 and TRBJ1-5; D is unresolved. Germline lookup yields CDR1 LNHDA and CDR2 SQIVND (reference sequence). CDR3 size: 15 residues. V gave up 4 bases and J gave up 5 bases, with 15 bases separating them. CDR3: CASSKLEGVYQPQHF. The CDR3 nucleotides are TGTGCCAGTAGTAAATTGGAGGGAGTGTATCAGCCCCAGCATTTT.

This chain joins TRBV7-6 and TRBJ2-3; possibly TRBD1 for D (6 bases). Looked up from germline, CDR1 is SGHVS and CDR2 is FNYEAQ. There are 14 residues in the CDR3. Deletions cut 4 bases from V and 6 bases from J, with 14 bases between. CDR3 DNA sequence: TGTGCCAGCAGCTCCCTACAGGGAGTGGATACGCAGTATTTT. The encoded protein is CASSSLQGVDTQYF.

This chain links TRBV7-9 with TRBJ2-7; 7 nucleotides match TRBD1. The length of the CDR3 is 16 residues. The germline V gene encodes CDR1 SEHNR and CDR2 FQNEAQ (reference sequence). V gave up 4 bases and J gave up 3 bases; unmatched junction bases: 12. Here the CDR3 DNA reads TGTGCCAGCAGCTCAATTTCCGGGACAGCTTACTACGAGCAGTACTTC. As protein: CASSSISGTAYYEQYF.

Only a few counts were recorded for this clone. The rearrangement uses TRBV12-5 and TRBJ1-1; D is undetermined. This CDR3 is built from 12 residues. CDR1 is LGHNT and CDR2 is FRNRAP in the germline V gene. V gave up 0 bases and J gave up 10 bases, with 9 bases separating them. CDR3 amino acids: CASGLVYGGAFF. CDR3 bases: TGTGCTAGTGGTTTGGTCTACGGAGGAGCTTTCTTT.